These 10 T cell receptor beta chains came from one sample sequenced in a study of response to subunit inactivated influenza vaccine. TCRdb redid the calling of the RT-PCR reads with MiXCR, one entry per CDR3 protein. This table holds approximately 520,000 distinct CDR3 sequences, approximately 24% found once. This sample comprised CD4+ T cells sorted from PBMCs, obtained 5 days after vaccination. All receptors derive from a man in his fifties or sixties who received an inactivated influenza vaccine.

The chain is built from TRBV30 and TRBJ2-7, with a possible D match to TRBD1 (6 bases). V lost 3 bases, J lost 5 bases, and 14 bases lay in between. This CDR3 spans 13 amino acids. Germline V gives CDR1 GTSNPN, CDR2 SVGIG (reference sequence). This CDR3 reads CAWSIRGKNEQYF. Written as DNA, the CDR3 is TGTGCCTGGAGCATCAGGGGAAAGAACGAGCAGTACTTC.

J is TRBJ2-4 and V is TRBV6-1; TRBD2 matches 12 bases. The ends lost 5 bases at V and 3 bases at J; junction bases unmatched: 11. The germline V gene encodes CDR1 MNHNS and CDR2 SASEGT. CDR3 length: 18 amino acids. CDR3 coding DNA: TGTGCCAGCAGTCCAGGACTAGCGGGAAGTAGAGGCAAAAACATTCAGTACTTC. Translating gives CASSPGLAGSRGKNIQYF.

The chain is built from TRBV29-1 and TRBJ2-7; a possible D gene is TRBD1 (6 bases). The CDR3 covers 14 residues. The germline V gene encodes CDR1 SQVTM and CDR2 ANQGSEA. The V gene lost 4 bases and the J gene lost 4 bases, with 17 bases spanning the gap. The CDR3 coding sequence is TGCAGCGTTGCCTTGGGGGCAGCCGTTTACGAGCAGTACTTC. Its protein is CSVALGAAVYEQYF.

This clonotype was detected a few times. The CDR3 DNA reads TGCAGCGTCGGGACAGGGGGCAACCAATATGAGCAGTTCTTC. Amino acids: CSVGTGGNQYEQFF. The chain employs TRBV29-1 and TRBJ2-1; TRBD1 matches at 12 bases. This CDR3 region has 14 residues. Germline V gives CDR1 SQVTM, CDR2 ANQGSEA. The V and J ends lost 6 bases and 8 bases, in that order; junction bases with no gene match: 8.

This clonotype was seen only a few times. This chain joins TRBV7-9 and TRBJ1-2, with D possibly being TRBD1 (6 bases). V lost 1 base and J 4 bases, leaving 16 bases between the germline ends. CDR1 SEHNR and CDR2 FQNEAQ come from the germline V gene (reference sequence). The CDR3 has 16 residues. The CDR3 DNA reads as TGTGCCAGCAGCTTAGATGGAACAGGGACATTCTATGGCTACACCTTC. The encoded protein is CASSLDGTGTFYGYTF. The full variable domain, in which reference TRBV7-9 and TRBJ1-2 provide the parts outside the CDR3, is DTGVSQNPRHKITKRGQNVTFRCDPISEHNRLYWYRQTLGQGPEFLTYFQNEAQLEKSRLLSDRFSAERPKGSFSTLEIQRTEQGDSAMYLCASSLDGTGTFYGYTFGSGTRLTVV.

V gene TRBV10-2 combines with J gene TRBJ2-1, with 7 nucleotides matching TRBD2. The germline V gene encodes CDR1 WSHSY and CDR2 SAAADI. The CDR3 length is 11 residues. Trimming removed 8 bases from V and 9 bases from J; junction bases left unmatched: 4. CDR3 DNA sequence: TGCGCCAGCGGCGGGGGTGGTGAGCAGTTCTTC. Protein: CASGGGGEQFF.

This sequence joins TRBV3-1 and TRBJ2-1; TRBD2 aligns across 7 bases. The CDR3 spans 15 residues. Germline V lookup: CDR1 LGHDT, CDR2 YNNKEL (reference sequence). With 0 bases clipped from V and 12 bases from J, the junction kept 11 bases outside the gene matches. The CDR3, as DNA: TGTGCCAGCAGCCAAGAGAATTCCGGACTAGTAGTGCAGTTCTTC. Translation gives CASSQENSGLVVQFF.

V gene TRBV18 combines with J gene TRBJ2-2, with a possible D match to TRBD1 (6 bases). There are 17 residues in the CDR3. The V gene lost 3 bases and the J gene lost 5 bases, with 19 bases spanning the gap. The germline V gene has CDR1 KGHSH and CDR2 LQKENI. The CDR3 nucleotides read TGTGCCAGCTCACCGCAGCTCAAAAGCGGACAGACCGGGGAGCTGTTTTTT. Amino acid sequence: CASSPQLKSGQTGELFF.

The rearrangement uses TRBV20-1 and TRBJ2-7; a possible D gene is TRBD2 (5 bases). CDR3 length equals 14 residues. Germline-derived CDR1 and CDR2 are DFQATT and SNEGSKA (reference sequence). V gave up 4 bases and J gave up 2 bases, with 15 bases separating them. The chain's CDR3 is CSATPGSATYEQYF. CDR3 DNA sequence: TGCAGTGCTACCCCGGGTAGCGCGACCTACGAGCAGTACTTC.

The V and J genes are TRBV4-3 and TRBJ2-7; D remains ambiguous. Germline V gives CDR1 LGHNA, CDR2 YSLEER. V gave up 1 base and J gave up 2 bases, with 12 bases separating them. CDR3 length: 15 residues. For the CDR3, the DNA is TGCGCCAGCAGCCAAGTCTACTCAGGCGCCTACGAGCAGTACTTC. Its translation: CASSQVYSGAYEQYF.